A single sample gave rise to the 26 T cell receptor beta chains below, sequenced in a study of CD8 T cells in ankylosing spondylitis (dated by TCRdb to about 2017). Libraries came from 5' RACE. The sequencer listed for this sample is Illumina MiSeq. Through fastp at Q25 and MiXCR, TCRdb rebuilt clones from the public reads, retaining in-frame beta chains. Rows with one shared CDR3 protein collapse into an entry with the most common genes and DNA. This sample lists about 40,000 distinct CDR3 sequences; 16% were detected once. The ten largest clones represent 45% of the sample. The sample comprised blood. The receptors here all came from a male donor with ankylosing spondylitis or in good health (not recorded which).

The V call is TRBV10-3, the J call TRBJ2-4, with D possibly being TRBD2 (5 bases). This CDR3 comprises 18 residues. Trimming removed 3 bases from V and 0 bases from J, with 18 bases in between. Germline assignment: CDR1 ENHRY and CDR2 SYGVKD. The chain's CDR3 is CAISDGVAGPIAKNIQYF. In DNA, the CDR3 is TGTGCCATCAGTGACGGGGTGGCAGGACCTATAGCCAAAAACATTCAGTACTTC.

This clonotype came up a few times. The gene calls are TRBV7-9 and TRBJ2-4; 9 bases are shared with TRBD1. The germline gives CDR1 SEHNR, CDR2 FQNEAQ (reference sequence). V dropped 5 bases and J dropped 15; count of bases not matched to a gene: 11. The length of the CDR3 is 13 residues. CDR3 in amino acids: CASSVPGQGLGYF. The CDR3 DNA reads TGTGCCAGCAGCGTACCGGGACAGGGATTAGGGTACTTC.

This clonotype was counted only a few times. The chain couples TRBV5-5 to TRBJ2-7; the match to TRBD2 covers 12 bases. The germline V gene has CDR1 SGHKS and CDR2 YYEKEE (reference sequence). Trimming took 4 bases from V and 5 from J; bases not matched to a gene: 7. The CDR3 runs 15 residues. CDR3 DNA sequence: TGTGCCAGCAGCATATCTAGCGGGAGGGCCCACGAGCAGTACTTC. Its protein product is CASSISSGRAHEQYF. The complete variable domain, with remaining parts taken from reference TRBV5-5 and TRBJ2-7, reads DAGVTQSPTHLIKTRGQQVTLRCSPISGHKSVSWYQQVLGQGPQFIFQYYEKEERGRGNFPDRFSARQFPNYSSELNVNALLLGDSALYLCASSISSGRAHEQYFGPGTRLTVT.

Note on this clonotype: A much larger clone is a single base away; this may be a read error. The genes are TRBV2 and TRBJ1-5, with D possibly matching TRBD1 (5 bases). The CDR3 has 13 residues. Germline CDR1 reads SNHLY; CDR2 reads FYNNEI. V gave up 11 bases and J gave up 7 bases, with 18 bases separating them. In nucleotides, the CDR3 is TGTGCCCAAAAGTGGGGCAGAGGGCAGCCCCAGCATTTT. Translation gives CAQKWGRGQPQHF.

The sample holds many counts of this clonotype. This rearrangement joins TRBV29-1 to TRBJ2-3; 8 nucleotides match TRBD2. The CDR3 runs to 14 residues. Germline V gene lookup returns CDR1 SQVTM and CDR2 ANQGSEA. J lost 3 bases, V lost 7 bases, and 9 bases had no gene match. The CDR3 region has the DNA TGCAGCGCATCCGGGACTAGGGGTACAGATACGCAGTATTTT. Translated: CSASGTRGTDTQYF.

The chain links TRBV20-1 to TRBJ1-6; TRBD1 might be the D (6 bases). The V gene's germline CDR1 is DFQATT and CDR2 SNEGSKA (reference sequence). V was shortened by 3 bases and J by 11 bases, with 17 bases between the two germline ends. CDR3 length: 14 residues. DNA for the CDR3: TGCAGTGCTAGGGGGGCACATGAGGGGCCACCCCTCCACTTT. As protein: CSARGAHEGPPLHF.

This clonotype has a handful of counts. The chain has TRBV5-1 and TRBJ2-2; D call uncertain. Germline V gene sequence: CDR1 SGHRS, CDR2 YFSETQ. The CDR3 totals 13 residues. The V end lost 0 bases, the J end lost 6 bases, and 6 bases lay between the germline ends. CDR3: CASSLDVSGELFF. The DNA for the CDR3 is TGCGCCAGCAGCTTGGATGTTTCCGGGGAGCTGTTTTTT.

This clonotype is categorized as large. The rearrangement uses TRBV13 and TRBJ2-2, with TRBD1 identical over 9 bases. Trimming cost V 3 bases and J 4 bases; bases outside gene matches: 3. Looked up from germline, CDR1 is PRHDT and CDR2 is FYEKMQ (reference sequence). The CDR3 extends over 15 amino acids. The CDR3 DNA reads as TGTGCCAGCAGCTTGGGGACAGGGTCCACCGGGGAGCTGTTTTTT. Amino acids: CASSLGTGSTGELFF.

This clonotype was counted only a few times. The chain uses TRBV28 and TRBJ2-7, with D hard to call. Trimming shortened V by 4 bases and J by 4 bases, and 5 bases separated the two germline ends. The CDR3 has 11 amino acids. Germline V gene sequence: CDR1 MDHEN, CDR2 SYDVKM. Here the CDR3 reads CASSSNYEQYV. In nucleotides, the CDR3 is TGTGCCAGCAGTTCCAATTACGAGCAGTACGTC.

This clonotype was seen more than once but under ten times. The rearrangement links TRBV12-3 or TRBV12-4 to TRBJ2-4, with unresolved D. V lost 3 bases and J 4 bases, leaving 7 bases between the germline ends. The CDR3 is 13 amino acids. The CDR3 region has the DNA TGTGCCAGCAGTTTCAGATCGAAAAACATTCAGTACTTC. Protein: CASSFRSKNIQYF.

This clonotype is labeled medium-sized. A read error may produce the germline difference seen at one junction end. This chain uses TRBV5-1 with TRBJ2-1; D call uncertain. CDR3 size: 11 residues. The germline V gene encodes CDR1 SGHRS and CDR2 YFSETQ. CDR3 amino acids: CASSSYNEQFF. The CDR3 DNA follows: TGTGCCAGCAGTTCCTACAATGAGCAGTTCTTC.

This rearrangement joins TRBV21-1 to TRBJ2-2; TRBD1, the D gene given by the table, was not confirmed from the DNA. TRBV21-1 is annotated as a pseudogene. The CDR3 contains 15 residues. The CDR3 coding sequence is TGTGCCAGCAGCAAAGGGAGACAGGACACCGGGGAGCTGTTTTTT. It codes for CASSKGRQDTGELFF.

J is TRBJ2-5 and V is TRBV5-1, with D hard to call. With 0 bases removed from V and 1 base from J, the gap between germline ends came to 10 bases. CDR1 SGHRS and CDR2 YFSETQ come from the germline V gene. The CDR3 consists of 15 residues. CDR3 bases: TGCGCCAGCAGCTTGGTGGCTGCCCTCCAAGAGACCCAGTACTTC. Its translation is CASSLVAALQETQYF.

The chain carries TRBV20-1 and TRBJ2-7; D is unresolved. This CDR3 is built from 14 residues. Trimming cost V 5 bases and J 0 bases, with 14 bases left between them. Germline CDR1 DFQATT, CDR2 SNEGSKA (reference sequence). The chain's CDR3 is CSAQGRLISYEQYF. CDR3 DNA: TGCAGTGCTCAAGGGCGACTCATCTCCTACGAGCAGTACTTC.

This clonotype showed up just a few times. The chain links TRBV20-1 to TRBJ2-5; the D gene is possibly TRBD2 (5 bases). The V gene's germline CDR1 is DFQATT and CDR2 SNEGSKA (reference sequence). The CDR3 sequence is 13 residues long. The V gene lost 5 bases and the J gene lost 2 bases, with 12 bases spanning the gap. The DNA of the CDR3 is TGCAGTGCTCAAGTGGGCGGGCAAGAGACCCAGTACTTC. Translated: CSAQVGGQETQYF.

Here the CDR3 DNA reads TGCAGCGTTGGAAGGGGGCTGGGCACTGAAGCTTTCTTT. Translated, it gives CSVGRGLGTEAFF. V usage is TRBV29-1 and J usage is TRBJ1-1; 7 bases fit TRBD1. This CDR3 spans 13 amino acids. The V gene end was trimmed by 4 bases and the J gene end by 4 bases; junction bases not matched to a gene: 6. The germline V gene encodes CDR1 SQVTM and CDR2 ANQGSEA. Full variable domain (outside the CDR3, taken from reference TRBV29-1 and TRBJ1-1): SAVISQKPSRDICQRGTSLTIQCQVDSQVTMMFWYRQQPGQSLTLIATANQGSEATYESGFVIDKFPISRPNLTFSTLTVSNMSPEDSSIYLCSVGRGLGTEAFFGQGTRLTVV.

The V and J genes are TRBV7-2 and TRBJ2-2; D not certain. The CDR3 is made up of 14 amino acids. The germline CDR1 and CDR2 sequences are SGHTA and FQGNSA. V lost 4 bases and J lost 6, with 12 bases in between. CDR3 amino acids: CASSSSVWAGELFF. The CDR3 nucleotides are TGTGCCAGCAGCTCCTCCGTGTGGGCCGGGGAGCTGTTTTTT.

The chain links TRBV5-6 to TRBJ2-7; D is ambiguous. CDR1 and CDR2 from the germline V gene are SGHDT and YYEEEE. This CDR3 has 13 amino acids. Trimming removed 4 bases from V and 1 base from J, with 9 bases in between. CDR3 amino acids: CASSLDRSYEQYF. DNA for the CDR3: TGTGCCAGCAGCCTCGACCGATCCTACGAGCAGTACTTC.

This clonotype has just a few counts. The V and J genes are TRBV20-1 and TRBJ2-2; maybe TRBD2 (5 bases). Germline V lookup: CDR1 DFQATT, CDR2 SNEGSKA (reference sequence). The V end lost 6 bases, the J end lost 1 base, and 12 bases lay between the germline ends. There are 14 residues in the CDR3. CDR3 in amino acids: CSATGILNTGELFF. The DNA for the CDR3 is TGCAGTGCAACGGGGATCCTGAACACCGGGGAGCTGTTTTTT.

This chain joins TRBV15 and TRBJ2-3; D not resolved. The CDR3 runs to 15 residues. Trimming shortened V by 0 bases and J by 0 bases, and 7 bases separated the two germline ends. The germline CDR1 and CDR2 sequences are LNHNV and YYDKDF (reference sequence). The CDR3 DNA is TGTGCCACCAGCAGAGAAGGCAGAAGCACAGATACGCAGTATTTT. Translated: CATSREGRSTDTQYF. Using reference TRBV15 and TRBJ2-3 for the parts outside the CDR3, the full variable domain is DAMVIQNPRYQVTQFGKPVTLSCSQTLNHNVMYWYQQKSSQAPKLLFHYYDKDFNNEADTPDNFQSRRPNTSFCFLDIRSPGLGDTAMYLCATSREGRSTDTQYFGPGTRLTVL.

V and J are TRBV11-3 and TRBJ1-1; unclear D gene. Germline CDR1 reads SGHNT; CDR2 reads YENEEA. V shed 5 bases and J shed 0 bases, with 16 bases lying between them. The CDR3 is 16 amino acids. The CDR3, as DNA: TGTGCCAGCAGCCCGTGGACGGAGCTCATGAACACTGAAGCTTTCTTT. Amino acids: CASSPWTELMNTEAFF. The full variable domain, rest sourced from reference TRBV11-3 and TRBJ1-1, is EAGVVQSPRYKIIEKKQPVAFWCNPISGHNTLYWYLQNLGQGPELLIRYENEEAVDDSQLPKDRFSAERLKGVDSTLKIQPAELGDSAVYLCASSPWTELMNTEAFFGQGTRLTVV.

This clonotype came up a few times. This chain joins TRBV30 and TRBJ1-1; 7 bases line up with TRBD1. CDR1 is GTSNPN, CDR2 SVGIG, per germline (reference sequence). This CDR3 is built from 13 residues. V dropped 3 bases and J dropped 4; count of bases not matched to a gene: 5. Here the CDR3 DNA reads TGTGCCTGGAGCCCCACAGGGGTCACTGAAGCTTTCTTT. It translates to CAWSPTGVTEAFF.

There are a few counts of this clonotype. V usage is TRBV9 and J usage is TRBJ2-7; D remains ambiguous. CDR1 and CDR2 from the germline V gene are SGDLS and YYNGEE. The length of the CDR3 is 14 residues. V was trimmed by 3 bases and J by 4 bases, leaving 14 bases between them. In nucleotides, the CDR3 is TGTGCCAGCAGCGCGACGGCGGAGATATACGAGCAGTACTTC. Protein sequence: CASSATAEIYEQYF.

The V call is TRBV27, the J call TRBJ2-1; D is unclear. The ends were cut back, 6 bases at V and 0 bases at J, with 9 bases in the middle. There are 14 residues in the CDR3. Germline V gene data show CDR1 as MNHEY and CDR2 as SMNVEV (reference sequence). CDR3 loop: CASSPHGSYNEQFF. Here the CDR3 DNA reads TGTGCCAGCAGCCCCCACGGCTCCTACAATGAGCAGTTCTTC.

This clonotype turned up a few times. The chain has TRBV5-1 and TRBJ2-2; a weak D match, TRBD1 (6 bases). The V end was cut by 7 bases, the J end by 7 bases, with 20 bases between. The germline V gene has CDR1 SGHRS and CDR2 YFSETQ. This CDR3 contains 15 residues. The CDR3 region is CASSLSGTRSGELFF. The CDR3 DNA is TGCGCCAGCTCCCTATCCGGGACACGTAGCGGGGAGCTGTTTTTT.

The rearrangement joins TRBV20-1 to TRBJ1-4; D ambiguous. CDR3 size: 13 residues. V dropped 7 bases and J dropped 7 bases, with 16 bases sitting between them. Germline assignment: CDR1 DFQATT and CDR2 SNEGSKA (reference sequence). The CDR3 region is CSGSAARGEKLFF. CDR3 sequence (DNA): TGCAGTGGGTCGGCCGCACGGGGTGAAAAACTGTTTTTT.